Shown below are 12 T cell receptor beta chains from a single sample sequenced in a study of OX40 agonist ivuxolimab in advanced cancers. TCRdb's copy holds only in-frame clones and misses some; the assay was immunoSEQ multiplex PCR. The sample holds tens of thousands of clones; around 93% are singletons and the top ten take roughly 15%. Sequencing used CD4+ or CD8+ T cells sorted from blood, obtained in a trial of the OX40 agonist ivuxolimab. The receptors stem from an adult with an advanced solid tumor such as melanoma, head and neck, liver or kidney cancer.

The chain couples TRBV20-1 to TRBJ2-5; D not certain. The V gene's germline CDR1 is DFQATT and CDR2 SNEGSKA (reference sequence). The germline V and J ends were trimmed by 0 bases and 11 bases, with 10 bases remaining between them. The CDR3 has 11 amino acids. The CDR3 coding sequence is TGCAGTGCTAGAGATCCGTTGACTCAGTACTTC. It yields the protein CSARDPLTQYF.

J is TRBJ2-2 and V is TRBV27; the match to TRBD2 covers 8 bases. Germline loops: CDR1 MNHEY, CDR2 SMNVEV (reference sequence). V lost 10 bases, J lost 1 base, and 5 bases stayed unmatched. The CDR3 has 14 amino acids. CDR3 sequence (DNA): TGTGCCACCCTTCGGGAGGGGAACACCGGGGAGCTGTTTTTT. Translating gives CATLREGNTGELFF.

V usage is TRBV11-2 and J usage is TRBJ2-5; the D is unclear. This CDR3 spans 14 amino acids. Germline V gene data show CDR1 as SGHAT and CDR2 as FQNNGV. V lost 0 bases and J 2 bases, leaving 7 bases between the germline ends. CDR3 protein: CASSLDHSQETQYF. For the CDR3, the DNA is TGTGCCAGCAGCTTAGACCACAGTCAAGAGACCCAGTACTTC.

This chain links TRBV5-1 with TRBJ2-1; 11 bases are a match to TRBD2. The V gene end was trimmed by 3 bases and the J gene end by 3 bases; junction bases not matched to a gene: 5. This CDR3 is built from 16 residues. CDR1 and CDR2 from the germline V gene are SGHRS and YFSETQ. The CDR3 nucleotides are TGCGCCAGCAGCTCCGGGACTAGCGGCCTCTACAATGAGCAGTTCTTC. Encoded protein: CASSSGTSGLYNEQFF.

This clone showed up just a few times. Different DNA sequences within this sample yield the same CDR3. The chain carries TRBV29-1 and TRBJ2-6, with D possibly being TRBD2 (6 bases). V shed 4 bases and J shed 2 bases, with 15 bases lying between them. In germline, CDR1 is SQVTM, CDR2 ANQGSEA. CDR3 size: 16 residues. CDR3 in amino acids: CSVVGQGGAGANVLTF. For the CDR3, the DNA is TGCAGCGTTGTGGGGCAGGGAGGTGCTGGGGCCAACGTCCTGACTTTC.

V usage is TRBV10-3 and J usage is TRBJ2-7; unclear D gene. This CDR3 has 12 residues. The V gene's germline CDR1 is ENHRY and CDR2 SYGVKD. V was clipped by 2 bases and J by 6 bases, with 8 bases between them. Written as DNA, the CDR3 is TGTGCCATCAGTGAGGATGCGACCGAGCAGTACTTC. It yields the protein CAISEDATEQYF.

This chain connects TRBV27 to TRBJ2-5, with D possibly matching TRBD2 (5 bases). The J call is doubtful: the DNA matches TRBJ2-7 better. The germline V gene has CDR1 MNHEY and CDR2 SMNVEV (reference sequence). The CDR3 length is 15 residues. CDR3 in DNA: TGTGCCAGCAGTTTACCTCAACTAGAACCCTACGAGCAGTACTTC. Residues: CASSLPQLEPYEQYF.

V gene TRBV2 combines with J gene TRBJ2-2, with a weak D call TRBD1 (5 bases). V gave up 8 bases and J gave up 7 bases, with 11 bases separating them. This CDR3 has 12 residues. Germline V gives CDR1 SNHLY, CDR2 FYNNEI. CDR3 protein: CASLSGYGELFF. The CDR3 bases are TGTGCCAGCTTATCAGGGTACGGGGAGCTGTTTTTT.

The CDR3 reads CASRPGRGTANEKLFF. As DNA, the CDR3 is TGTGCCAGCAGGCCAGGAAGGGGGACAGCTAATGAAAAACTGTTTTTT. The rearrangement joins TRBV28 to TRBJ1-4, with 7 bases fitting TRBD1. The length of the CDR3 is 16 residues. Germline V gene data show CDR1 as MDHEN and CDR2 as SYDVKM. V shed 6 bases, J shed 3 bases, and the junction held 10 bases outside the gene matches.

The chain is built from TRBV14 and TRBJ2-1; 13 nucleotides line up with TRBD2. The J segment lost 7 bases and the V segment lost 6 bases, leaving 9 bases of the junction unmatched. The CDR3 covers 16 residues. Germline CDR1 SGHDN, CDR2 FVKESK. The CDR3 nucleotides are TGTGCCAGCAGTTACGGACTAGCGGGAGTTTGGAATGAGCAGTTCTTC. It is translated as CASSYGLAGVWNEQFF.

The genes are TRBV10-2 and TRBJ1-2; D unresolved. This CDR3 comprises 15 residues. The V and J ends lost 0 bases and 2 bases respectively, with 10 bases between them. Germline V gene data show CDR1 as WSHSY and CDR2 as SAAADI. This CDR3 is CASSESVGPNYGYTF. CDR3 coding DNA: TGCGCCAGCAGTGAGTCGGTAGGGCCGAACTATGGCTACACCTTC.

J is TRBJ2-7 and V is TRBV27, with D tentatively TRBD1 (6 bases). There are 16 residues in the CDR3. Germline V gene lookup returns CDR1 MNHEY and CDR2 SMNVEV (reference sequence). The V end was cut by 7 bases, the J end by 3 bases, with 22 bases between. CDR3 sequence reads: CASTPVGTGPSYEQYF. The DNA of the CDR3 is TGTGCCAGCACCCCTGTGGGAACAGGGCCTAGCTACGAGCAGTACTTC.